These 4 T cell receptor beta chains share one sample of origin, sequenced in a study of PD-1 blockade in classical Hodgkin lymphoma. All trial patients relapsed after autologous stem cell transplantation. Method: immunoSEQ multiplex PCR; TCRdb's copy keeps in-frame clones and lacks some. Of 15,000 to 20,000 clones in the sample, over 80% were seen once. The specimen was peripheral blood mononuclear cells (PBMCs), collected at baseline. Receptors were obtained from a human donor with classical Hodgkin lymphoma.

This clone was detected a few times. The chain recombines TRBV28 with TRBJ1-5, with TRBD1 identical over 9 bases. After removal of 3 bases from V and 9 bases from J, the junction contained 6 bases not matched to a gene. The CDR3 length is 14 residues. Germline-derived CDR1 and CDR2 are MDHEN and SYDVKM. The chain's CDR3 is CASSFRGQGMPQHF. The CDR3 DNA sequence: TGTGCCAGCAGTTTCCGCGGACAGGGGATGCCCCAGCATTTT.

The rearrangement joins TRBV19 to TRBJ2-3; D is undetermined. In germline, CDR1 is LNHDA, CDR2 SQIVND (reference sequence). Trimming cost V 3 bases and J 6 bases, with 13 bases left between them. The CDR3 spans 14 residues. CDR3: CASSIVLFLDTQYF. CDR3 coding DNA: TGTGCCAGTAGTATCGTCCTATTCCTGGATACGCAGTATTTT.

The rearrangement uses TRBV4-1 and TRBJ2-3; 10 positions agree with TRBD2. The CDR3 extends over 17 amino acids. Per the germline V gene, CDR1 is MGHRA and CDR2 is YSYEKL. V trimming: 0 bases; J trimming: 2 bases; junction bases outside the gene matches: 5. CDR3 DNA sequence: TGCGCCAGCAGCCAAGATTTAGCGGGGGGCCCCACAGATACGCAGTATTTT. It encodes CASSQDLAGGPTDTQYF.

This clone was detected only once. V and J are TRBV28 and TRBJ2-7; D is unresolved. The germline V gene has CDR1 MDHEN and CDR2 SYDVKM. V shed 1 base and J shed 4 bases, with 11 bases lying between them. CDR3 length: 14 residues. CDR3 sequence reads: CASSLSGFQYEQYF. The CDR3 nucleotides are TGTGCCAGCAGTTTATCGGGTTTCCAATACGAGCAGTACTTC.